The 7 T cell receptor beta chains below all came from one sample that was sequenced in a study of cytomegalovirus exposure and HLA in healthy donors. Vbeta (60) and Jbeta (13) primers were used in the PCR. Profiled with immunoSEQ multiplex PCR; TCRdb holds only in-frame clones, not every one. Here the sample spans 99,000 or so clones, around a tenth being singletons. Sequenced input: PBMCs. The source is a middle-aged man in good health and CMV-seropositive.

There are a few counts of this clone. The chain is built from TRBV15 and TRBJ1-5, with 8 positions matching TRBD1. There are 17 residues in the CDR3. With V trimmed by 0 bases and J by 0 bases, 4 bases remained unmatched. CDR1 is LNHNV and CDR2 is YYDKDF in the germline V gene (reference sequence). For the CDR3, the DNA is TGTGCCACCAGCAGAGACGGGACAGGTTATAGCAATCAGCCCCAGCATTTT. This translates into CATSRDGTGYSNQPQHF.

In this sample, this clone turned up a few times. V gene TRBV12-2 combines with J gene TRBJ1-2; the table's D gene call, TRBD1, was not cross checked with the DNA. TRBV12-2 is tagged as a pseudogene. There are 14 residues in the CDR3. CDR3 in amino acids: CASRLGQGTHGYTF. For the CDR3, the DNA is TGTGCAAGTCGCTTGGGACAGGGAACACATGGCTACACCTTC.

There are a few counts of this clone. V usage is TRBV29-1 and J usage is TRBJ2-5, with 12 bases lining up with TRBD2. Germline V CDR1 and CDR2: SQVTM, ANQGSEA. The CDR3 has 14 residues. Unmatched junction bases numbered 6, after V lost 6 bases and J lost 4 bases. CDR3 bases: TGCAGCGTCGGCTCACTAGCGGGAGGAGAGACCCAGTACTTC. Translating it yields CSVGSLAGGETQYF.

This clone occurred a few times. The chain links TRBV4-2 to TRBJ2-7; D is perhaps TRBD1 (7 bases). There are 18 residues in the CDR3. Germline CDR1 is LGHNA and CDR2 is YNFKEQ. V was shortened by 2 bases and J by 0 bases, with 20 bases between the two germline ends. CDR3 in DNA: TGTGCCAGCAGCCAACAGGGGGGATCGTCGATTAGCTCCTACGAGCAGTACTTC. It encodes CASSQQGGSSISSYEQYF.

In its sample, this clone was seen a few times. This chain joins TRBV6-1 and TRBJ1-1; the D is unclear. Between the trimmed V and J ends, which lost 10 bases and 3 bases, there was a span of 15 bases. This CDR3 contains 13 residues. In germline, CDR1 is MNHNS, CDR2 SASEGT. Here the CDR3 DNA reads TGTGCCACCGAAGGAGACGGATACACTGAAGCTTTCTTT. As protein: CATEGDGYTEAFF.

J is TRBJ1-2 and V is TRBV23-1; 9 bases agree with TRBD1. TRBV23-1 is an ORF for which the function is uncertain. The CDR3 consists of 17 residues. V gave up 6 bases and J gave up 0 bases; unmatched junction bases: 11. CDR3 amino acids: CASSQIHGTGPNYGYTF. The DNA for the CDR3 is TGCGCCAGCAGCCAAATCCACGGGACAGGGCCTAACTATGGCTACACCTTC.

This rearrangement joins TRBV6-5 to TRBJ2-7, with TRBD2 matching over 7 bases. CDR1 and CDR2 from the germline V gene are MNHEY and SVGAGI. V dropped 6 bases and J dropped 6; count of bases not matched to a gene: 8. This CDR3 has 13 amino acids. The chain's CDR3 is CASRALALGEQYF. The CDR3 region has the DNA TGTGCCAGCAGAGCACTAGCGTTAGGCGAGCAGTACTTC.